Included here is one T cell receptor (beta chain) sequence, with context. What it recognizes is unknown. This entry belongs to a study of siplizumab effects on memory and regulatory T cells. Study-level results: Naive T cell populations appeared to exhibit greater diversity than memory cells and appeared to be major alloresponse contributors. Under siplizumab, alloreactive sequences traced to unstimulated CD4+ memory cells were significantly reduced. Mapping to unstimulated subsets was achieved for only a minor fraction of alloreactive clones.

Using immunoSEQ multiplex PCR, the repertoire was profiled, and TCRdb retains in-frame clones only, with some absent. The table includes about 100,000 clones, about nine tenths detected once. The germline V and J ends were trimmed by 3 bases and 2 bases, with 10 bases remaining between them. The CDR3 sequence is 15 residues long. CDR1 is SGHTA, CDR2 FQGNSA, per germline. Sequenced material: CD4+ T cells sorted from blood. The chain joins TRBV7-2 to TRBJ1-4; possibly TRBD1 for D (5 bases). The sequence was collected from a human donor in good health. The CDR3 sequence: CASSFPGYTNEKLFF. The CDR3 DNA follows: TGTGCCAGCAGCTTCCCAGGGTACACTAATGAAAAACTGTTTTTT.